This T cell receptor beta chain was identified in a study of cytomegalovirus exposure and HLA in healthy donors. The germline gives CDR1 MNHNY, CDR2 SVGAGI (reference sequence). V shed 8 bases and J shed 4 bases, with 14 bases lying between them. The CDR3 length is 13 residues. PCR was performed using 60 Vbeta and 13 Jbeta primers. The table came from immunoSEQ multiplex PCR; TCRdb's copy has only in-frame clones and leaves some out. Here the sample spans 95,000 or so clones, 60% to 85% being singletons. The sample consisted of PBMCs. The TCR sequence derives from a middle-aged woman in good health and CMV-seronegative. V is TRBV6-6 and J is TRBJ1-1; the D gene is possibly TRBD1 (5 bases). In DNA form, the CDR3 reads TGTGCCAGCCCGGGGGGTTTGGGCACTGAAGCTTTCTTT. Translating it yields CASPGGLGTEAFF.